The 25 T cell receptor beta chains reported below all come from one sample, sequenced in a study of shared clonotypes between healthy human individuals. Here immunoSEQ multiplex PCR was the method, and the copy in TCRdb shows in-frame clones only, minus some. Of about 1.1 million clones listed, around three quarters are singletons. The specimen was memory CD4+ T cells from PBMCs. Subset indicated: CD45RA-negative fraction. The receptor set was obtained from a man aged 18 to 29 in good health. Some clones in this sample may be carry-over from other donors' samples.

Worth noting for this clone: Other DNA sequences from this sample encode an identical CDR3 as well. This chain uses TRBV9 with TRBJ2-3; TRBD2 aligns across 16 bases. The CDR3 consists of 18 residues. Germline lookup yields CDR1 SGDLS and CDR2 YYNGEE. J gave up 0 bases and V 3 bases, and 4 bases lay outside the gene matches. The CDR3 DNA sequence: TGTGCCAGCAGCGGAGGGGGACTAGCGGGAGGGAGCACAGATACGCAGTATTTT. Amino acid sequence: CASSGGGLAGGSTDTQYF.

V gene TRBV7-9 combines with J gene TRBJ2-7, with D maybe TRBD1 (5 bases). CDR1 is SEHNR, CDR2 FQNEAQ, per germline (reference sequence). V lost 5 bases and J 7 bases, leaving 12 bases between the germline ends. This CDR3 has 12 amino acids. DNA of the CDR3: TGTGCCAGCAGCCCACAGGTGTTTGAGCAGTACTTC. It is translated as CASSPQVFEQYF.

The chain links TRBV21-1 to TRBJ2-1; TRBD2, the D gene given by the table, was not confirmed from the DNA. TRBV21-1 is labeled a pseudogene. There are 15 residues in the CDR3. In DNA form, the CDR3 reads TGTGCCAGCAGCAACGGGGGTAACTCCTACAATGAGCAGTTCTTC. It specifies CASSNGGNSYNEQFF.

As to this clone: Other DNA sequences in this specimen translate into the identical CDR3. The CDR3 reads CASSLGQGQPQHF. CDR3 sequence (DNA): TGCGCCAGCAGCTTGGGGCAGGGTCAGCCCCAGCATTTT. The rearrangement links TRBV5-1 to TRBJ1-5; D may be TRBD1 (5 bases). The CDR3 has 13 residues. Germline V gene sequence: CDR1 SGHRS, CDR2 YFSETQ. Trimming left V 0 bases short and J 6 bases short, with 7 bases between. The whole variable domain, remainder taken from reference TRBV5-1 and TRBJ1-5, is KAGVTQTPRYLIKTRGQQVTLSCSPISGHRSVSWYQQTPGQGLQFLFEYFSETQRNKGNFPGRFSGRQFSNSRSEMNVSTLELGDSALYLCASSLGQGQPQHFGDGTRLSIL.

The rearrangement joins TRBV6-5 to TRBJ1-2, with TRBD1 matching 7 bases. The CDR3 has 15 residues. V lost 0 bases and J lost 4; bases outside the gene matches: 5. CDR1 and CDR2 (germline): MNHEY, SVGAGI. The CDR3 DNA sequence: TGTGCCAGCAGTTACTCGACAGGGACAGTCTATGGCTACACCTTC. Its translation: CASSYSTGTVYGYTF.

CDR3 nucleotides: TGTGCCATCAGTGGGCGGACATCCCAGAACTCCTACAATGAGCAGTTCTTC. Amino acids: CAISGRTSQNSYNEQFF. The rearrangement uses TRBV10-3 and TRBJ2-1, with a possible D match to TRBD1 (5 bases). CDR3 length: 17 amino acids. V was shortened by 4 bases and J by 0 bases, with 16 bases between the two germline ends. CDR1 and CDR2 from the germline V gene are ENHRY and SYGVKD.

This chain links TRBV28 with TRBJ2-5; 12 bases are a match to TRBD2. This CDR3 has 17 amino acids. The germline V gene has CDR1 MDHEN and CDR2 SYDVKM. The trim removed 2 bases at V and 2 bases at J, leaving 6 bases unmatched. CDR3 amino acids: CASSLSWLAGGQETQYF. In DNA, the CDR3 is TGTGCCAGCAGTTTAAGTTGGCTAGCGGGAGGGCAAGAGACCCAGTACTTC.

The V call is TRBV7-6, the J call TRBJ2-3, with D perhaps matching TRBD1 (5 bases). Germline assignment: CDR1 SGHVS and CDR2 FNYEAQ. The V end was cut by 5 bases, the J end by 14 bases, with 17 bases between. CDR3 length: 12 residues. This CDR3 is CASSHIQGQLYF. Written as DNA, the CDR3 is TGTGCCAGCAGCCACATCCAGGGTCAACTGTATTTT.

This chain's CDR3 is CASSLAGRANYGYTF. The DNA for the CDR3 is TGTGCCAGCAGCTTAGCGGGCAGGGCAAACTATGGCTACACCTTC. The rearrangement links TRBV7-2 to TRBJ1-2; D may be TRBD1 (5 bases). V was pared by 0 bases and J by 2 bases, with 10 bases between. Germline V gene lookup returns CDR1 SGHTA and CDR2 FQGNSA. This CDR3 is 15 amino acids long.

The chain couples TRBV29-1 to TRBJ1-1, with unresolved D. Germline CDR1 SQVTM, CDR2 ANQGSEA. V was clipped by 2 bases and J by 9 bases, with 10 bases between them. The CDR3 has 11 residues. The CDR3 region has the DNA TGCAGCGTTGAAAAAGCTGACCAAGCTTTCTTT. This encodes CSVEKADQAFF.

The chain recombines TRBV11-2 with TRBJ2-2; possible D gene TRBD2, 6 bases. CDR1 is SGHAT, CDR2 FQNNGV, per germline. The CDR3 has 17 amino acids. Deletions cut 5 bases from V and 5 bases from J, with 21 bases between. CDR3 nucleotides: TGTGCCAGCAGCCCCCGGACGTGGGGGGAATCGACCGGGGAGCTGTTTTTT. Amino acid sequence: CASSPRTWGESTGELFF.

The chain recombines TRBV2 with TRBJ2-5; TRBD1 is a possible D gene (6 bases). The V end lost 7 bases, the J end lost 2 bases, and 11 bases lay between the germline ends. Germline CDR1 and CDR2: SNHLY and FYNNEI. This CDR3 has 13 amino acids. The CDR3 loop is CASNRDTQETQYF. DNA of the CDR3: TGTGCCAGCAACCGGGACACGCAAGAGACCCAGTACTTC. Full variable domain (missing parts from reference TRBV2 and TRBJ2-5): EPEVTQTPSHQVTQMGQEVILRCVPISNHLYFYWYRQILGQKVEFLVSFYNNEISEKSEIFDDQFSVERPDGSNFTLKIRSTKLEDSAMYFCASNRDTQETQYFGPGTRLLVL.

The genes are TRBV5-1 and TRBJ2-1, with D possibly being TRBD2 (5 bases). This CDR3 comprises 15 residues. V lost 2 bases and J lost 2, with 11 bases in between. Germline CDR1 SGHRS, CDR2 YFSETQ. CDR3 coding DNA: TGCGCCAGCAGCTTCACTAGTCCAGCCTACAATGAGCAGTTCTTC. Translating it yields CASSFTSPAYNEQFF.

CDR3 residues: CASSEWVSAGELFF. The DNA of the CDR3 is TGTGCCAGCAGTGAATGGGTGTCGGCCGGGGAGCTGTTTTTT. The rearrangement joins TRBV2 to TRBJ2-2; D gene unclear. From germline, CDR1 is SNHLY and CDR2 FYNNEI. The CDR3 has 14 amino acids. V lost 2 bases, J lost 6 bases, and 10 bases lay in between.

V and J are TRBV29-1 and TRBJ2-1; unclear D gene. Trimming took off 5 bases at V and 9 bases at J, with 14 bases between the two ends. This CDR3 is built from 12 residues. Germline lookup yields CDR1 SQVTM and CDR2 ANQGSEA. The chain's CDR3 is CSVHPLSAEQFF. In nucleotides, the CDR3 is TGCAGCGTTCACCCTCTGTCAGCTGAGCAGTTCTTC.

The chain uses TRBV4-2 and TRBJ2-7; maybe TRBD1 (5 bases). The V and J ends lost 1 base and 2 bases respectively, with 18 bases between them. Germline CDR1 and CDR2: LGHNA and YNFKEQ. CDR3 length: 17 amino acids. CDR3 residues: CASSQAGNTGLTYEQYF. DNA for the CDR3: TGTGCCAGCAGCCAAGCGGGCAATACAGGTCTAACCTACGAGCAGTACTTC.

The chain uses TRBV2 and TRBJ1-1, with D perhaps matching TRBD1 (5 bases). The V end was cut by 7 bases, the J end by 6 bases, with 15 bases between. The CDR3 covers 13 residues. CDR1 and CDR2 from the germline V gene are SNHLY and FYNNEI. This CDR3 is CASNLDGGAEAFF. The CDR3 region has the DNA TGTGCCAGCAACCTCGATGGGGGGGCTGAAGCTTTCTTT.

This CDR3 is CAISPGTGGYTF. CDR3 DNA sequence: TGTGCCATCAGTCCTGGTACGGGGGGCTACACCTTC. The chain joins TRBV10-3 to TRBJ1-2; no clear D. V gave up 5 bases and J gave up 8 bases, with 12 bases separating them. This CDR3 spans 12 amino acids. Germline loops: CDR1 ENHRY, CDR2 SYGVKD.

The CDR3 reads CASSKQGANTGELFF. As DNA, the CDR3 is TGTGCCAGCAGCAAACAGGGCGCGAACACCGGGGAGCTGTTTTTT. The rearrangement joins TRBV21-1 to TRBJ2-2; the tabulated D call, TRBD1, remains unverified against the DNA. TRBV21-1 is a listed pseudogene. The CDR3 is made up of 15 amino acids.

This CDR3 is CASSWGEAGLETQYF. CDR3 nucleotides: TGCGCCAGCAGCTGGGGGGAAGCGGGACTGGAGACCCAGTACTTC. The J gene is TRBJ2-5, the V gene TRBV5-1; TRBD2 matches at 7 bases. Germline CDR1 is SGHRS and CDR2 is YFSETQ. The CDR3 runs 15 residues. J was trimmed by 5 bases and V by 3 bases; bases with no gene match: 10.

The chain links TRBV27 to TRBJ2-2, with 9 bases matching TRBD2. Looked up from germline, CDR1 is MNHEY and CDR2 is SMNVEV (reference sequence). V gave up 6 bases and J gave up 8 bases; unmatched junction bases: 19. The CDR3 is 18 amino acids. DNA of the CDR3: TGTGCCAGCAGCATCATACCCCCGGTAGCGGGAGTCCAGGGGGAGCTGTTTTTT. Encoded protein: CASSIIPPVAGVQGELFF.

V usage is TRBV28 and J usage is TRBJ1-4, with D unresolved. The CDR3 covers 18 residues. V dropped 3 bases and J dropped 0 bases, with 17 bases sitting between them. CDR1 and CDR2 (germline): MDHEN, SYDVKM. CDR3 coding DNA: TGTGCCAGCAGTTTGGTTGGCGACTACGGAGCAACTAATGAAAAACTGTTTTTT. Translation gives CASSLVGDYGATNEKLFF.

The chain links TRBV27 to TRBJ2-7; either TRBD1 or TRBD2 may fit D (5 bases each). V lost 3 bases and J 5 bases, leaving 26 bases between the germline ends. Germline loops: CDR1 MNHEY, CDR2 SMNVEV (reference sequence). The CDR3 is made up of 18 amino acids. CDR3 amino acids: CASSFKVPGTPVSDEQYF. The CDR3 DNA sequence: TGTGCCAGCAGTTTTAAGGTCCCGGGGACGCCGGTTTCGGACGAGCAGTACTTC.

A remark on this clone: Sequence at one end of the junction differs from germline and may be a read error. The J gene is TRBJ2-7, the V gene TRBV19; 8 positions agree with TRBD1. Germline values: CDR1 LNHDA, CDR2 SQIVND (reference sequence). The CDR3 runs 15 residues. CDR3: CASSIRGQVSYEQYF. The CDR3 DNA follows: TGTGCCAGCAGTATACGGGGACAGGTCTCCTACGAGCAGTACTTC.

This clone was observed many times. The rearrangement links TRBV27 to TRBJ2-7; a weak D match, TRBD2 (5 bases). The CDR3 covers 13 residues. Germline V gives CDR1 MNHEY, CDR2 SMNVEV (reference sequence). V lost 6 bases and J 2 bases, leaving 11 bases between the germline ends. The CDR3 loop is CASSNGLPYEQYF. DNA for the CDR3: TGTGCCAGCAGCAACGGACTGCCCTACGAGCAGTACTTC.